This entry lists 9 T cell receptor beta chains sequenced from one sample in a study of tumor-infiltrating lymphocytes in primary liver carcinoma. Taking roughly 20-34 mg of unsorted bulk tissue, the authors co-extracted RNA and DNA. With a constant-region primer, TCR beta cDNA was made from around 530 ng of total RNA. Modified slightly, ARM-PCR produced TCR beta libraries over three nested multiplex PCR rounds. The first two PCR rounds used TRBV1-TRBV30 primers with a Cbeta primer, approximately 10 cycles each. A single record per CDR3 protein comes from TCRdb applying MiXCR to the multiplex PCR reads. The table records fewer than 85,000 distinct CDR3 sequences, 69% of them present only once. The sample comprised tumor-adjacent normal liver tissue. The receptor source for this set is a man aged 35 to 55 with primary liver carcinoma and hepatitis B virus infection.

The gene calls are TRBV6-2 or TRBV6-3 and TRBJ2-7; tentative D call: TRBD1 (6 bases). This CDR3 is built from 19 residues. Trimming left V 4 bases short and J 7 bases short, with 32 bases between. CDR1 MNHEY and CDR2 SVGEGT come from the germline V gene. The CDR3 sequence: CASSWRSGTRGFKDLEQYF. The DNA of the CDR3 is TGTGCCAGCAGTTGGCGATCGGGGACAAGGGGCTTCAAGGACCTGGAGCAGTACTTC.

Of note for this clonotype: Sequence at one end of the junction differs from germline and may be a read error. The rearrangement uses TRBV10-3 and TRBJ1-2; tentative D call: TRBD1 (5 bases). The germline V gene has CDR1 ENHRY and CDR2 SYGVKD. This CDR3 has 14 amino acids. CDR3 amino acids: CVIIESVGQAGYTF. Written as DNA, the CDR3 is TGTGTCATCATTGAGTCGGTGGGGCAGGCCGGCTACACCTTC.

On this clonotype: At one end the junction does not follow the germline gene, possibly because of a read error. This chain connects TRBV28 to TRBJ2-7; 11 bases are shared with TRBD2. Germline V gene sequence: CDR1 MDHEN, CDR2 SYDVKM. This CDR3 is 14 amino acids long. The CDR3 spells CVSSPLAGDYEEYF. CDR3 coding DNA: TGTGTCAGCAGCCCACTAGCGGGAGACTACGAGGAGTACTTC.

As to this clonotype: This may be a read error, as it is one base from a much larger clone. V usage is TRBV20-1 and J usage is TRBJ2-2, with 13 bases lining up with TRBD2. The CDR3 spans 15 residues. CDR1 DFQATT and CDR2 SNEGSKA come from the germline V gene (reference sequence). With V trimmed by 3 bases and J by 9 bases, 7 bases remained unmatched. The CDR3 coding sequence is TGCAGTGCTAGCGGACTAGCGGGAGTCGTGTGGGAGCTGTTTTTT. The encoded protein is CSASGLAGVVWELFF.

As concerns this clonotype: Germline and junction disagree at one end, which may indicate a read error. The genes are TRBV4-1 and TRBJ2-3; D unresolved. This CDR3 spans 17 amino acids. Germline CDR1 reads MGHRA; CDR2 reads YSYEKL. CDR3 region: CASSHYPAGRSTDTRYF. The CDR3 DNA sequence: TGCGCCAGCAGCCACTACCCGGCAGGCCGGAGCACAGATACGCGGTATTTT.

Remarks on this clonotype: At one end, the junction sequence differs from germline, possibly due to a read error. The chain links TRBV7-9 to TRBJ2-6; 10 bases line up with TRBD2. The CDR3 totals 20 residues. Germline V gene lookup returns CDR1 SEHNR and CDR2 FQNEAQ (reference sequence). The CDR3 protein is CASSLRFLASGSSGANVLAF. CDR3 nucleotide sequence: TGTGCCAGCAGCTTGAGGTTCCTGGCTAGCGGGAGTTCTGGGGCCAACGTCCTGGCTTTC.

This clonotype was found a few times. This may be a read error, as it is one base from a much larger clone. The J gene is TRBJ2-7, the V gene TRBV10-1; no clear D gene. The CDR3 covers 12 residues. The V and J ends lost 0 bases and 9 bases respectively, with 9 bases between them. CDR1 is WNHNN, CDR2 SYGVQD, per germline (reference sequence). The CDR3 coding sequence is TGCGCCAGCAGTGAGTCCCTTGGCGGGCAGTACTTC. Translation gives CASSESLGGQYF.

Remarks on this clonotype: This CDR3 is missing its conserved last phenylalanine or tryptophan, likely due to a read error. The chain is built from TRBV4-2 and TRBJ2-7, with 9 bases identical to TRBD2. The CDR3 sequence is 16 residues long. V dropped 0 bases and J dropped 1; count of bases not matched to a gene: 4. Germline V gene data show CDR1 as LGHNA and CDR2 as YNFKEQ. This CDR3 is CASSQEASGVSYEQYL. The CDR3 DNA reads as TGTGCCAGCAGCCAAGAGGCTAGCGGGGTTTCCTACGAGCAGTACCTT.

Remarks on this clonotype: An end of the junction differs from the germline gene, which may be a read error. DNA of the CDR3: TGTGCCGTCAGTGAATCTAGGGAGCAGCCCCGGCATTTT. Protein sequence: CAVSESREQPRHF. The chain recombines TRBV10-3 with TRBJ1-5; D uncertain. Germline CDR1 ENHRY, CDR2 SYGVKD. The CDR3 consists of 13 residues.